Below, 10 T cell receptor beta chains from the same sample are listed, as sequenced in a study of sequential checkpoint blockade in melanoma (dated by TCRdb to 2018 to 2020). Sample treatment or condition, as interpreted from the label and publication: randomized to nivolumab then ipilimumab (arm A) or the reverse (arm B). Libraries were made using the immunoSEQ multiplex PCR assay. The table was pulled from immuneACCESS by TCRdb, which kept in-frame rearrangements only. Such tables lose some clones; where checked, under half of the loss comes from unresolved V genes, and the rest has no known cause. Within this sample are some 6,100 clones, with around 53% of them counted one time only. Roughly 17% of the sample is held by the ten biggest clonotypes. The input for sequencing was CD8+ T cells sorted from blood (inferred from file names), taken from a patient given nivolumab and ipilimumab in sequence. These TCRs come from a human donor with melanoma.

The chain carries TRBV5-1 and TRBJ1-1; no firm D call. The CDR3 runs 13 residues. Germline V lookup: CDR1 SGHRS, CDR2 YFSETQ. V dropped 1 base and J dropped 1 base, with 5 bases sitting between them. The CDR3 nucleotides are TGCGCCAGCAGCTTGTTGAGGAACACTGAAGCTTTCTTT. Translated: CASSLLRNTEAFF. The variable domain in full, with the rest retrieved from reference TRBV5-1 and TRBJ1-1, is KAGVTQTPRYLIKTRGQQVTLSCSPISGHRSVSWYQQTPGQGLQFLFEYFSETQRNKGNFPGRFSGRQFSNSRSEMNVSTLELGDSALYLCASSLLRNTEAFFGQGTRLTVV.

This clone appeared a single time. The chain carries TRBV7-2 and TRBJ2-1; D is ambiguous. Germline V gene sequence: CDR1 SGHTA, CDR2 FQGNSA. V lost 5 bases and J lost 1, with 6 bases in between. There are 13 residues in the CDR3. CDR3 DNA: TGTGCCAGCAGCACTAATTCCTACAATGAGCAGTTCTTC. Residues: CASSTNSYNEQFF. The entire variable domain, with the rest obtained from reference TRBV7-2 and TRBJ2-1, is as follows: GAGVSQSPSNKVTEKGKDVELRCDPISGHTALYWYRQSLGQGLEFLIYFQGNSAPDKSGLPSDRFSAERTGGSVSTLTIQRTQQEDSAVYLCASSTNSYNEQFFGPGTRLTVL.

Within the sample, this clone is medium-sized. The CDR3 loop reads CASSLRDSVIYGYTF. The CDR3 nucleotides are TGTGCCAGCAGCTTGAGGGACAGCGTAATCTATGGCTACACCTTC. V usage is TRBV5-6 and J usage is TRBJ1-2; the match to TRBD1 covers 7 bases. After removal of 1 base from V and 4 bases from J, the junction contained 7 bases not matched to a gene. CDR3 length equals 15 residues. Germline-derived CDR1 and CDR2 are SGHDT and YYEEEE.

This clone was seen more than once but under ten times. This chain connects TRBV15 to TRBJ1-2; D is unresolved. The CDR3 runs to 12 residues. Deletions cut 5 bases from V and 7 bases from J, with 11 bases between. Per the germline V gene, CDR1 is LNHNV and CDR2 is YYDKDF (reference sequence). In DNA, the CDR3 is TGTGCCACCAGCGCCGGGTTGTTTGGCTACACCTTC. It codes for CATSAGLFGYTF. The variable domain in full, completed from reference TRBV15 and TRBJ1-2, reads DAMVIQNPRYQVTQFGKPVTLSCSQTLNHNVMYWYQQKSSQAPKLLFHYYDKDFNNEADTPDNFQSRRPNTSFCFLDIRSPGLGDTAMYLCATSAGLFGYTFGSGTRLTVV.

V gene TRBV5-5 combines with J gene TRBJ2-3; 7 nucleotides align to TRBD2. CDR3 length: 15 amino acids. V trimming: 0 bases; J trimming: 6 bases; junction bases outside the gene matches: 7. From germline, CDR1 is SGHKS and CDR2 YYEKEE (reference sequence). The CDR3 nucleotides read TGTGCCAGCAGCTTGGCCTCGGGGAGGGAGGATACGCAGTATTTT. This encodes CASSLASGREDTQYF.

This chain's CDR3 is CASSDRQGYEQYF. The CDR3 bases are TGCGCCAGCAGCGACAGACAGGGGTACGAGCAGTACTTC. The V and J genes are TRBV4-1 and TRBJ2-7, with TRBD1 matching 8 bases. Germline values: CDR1 MGHRA, CDR2 YSYEKL. The CDR3 covers 13 residues. With 5 bases clipped from V and 4 bases from J, the junction kept 4 bases outside the gene matches.

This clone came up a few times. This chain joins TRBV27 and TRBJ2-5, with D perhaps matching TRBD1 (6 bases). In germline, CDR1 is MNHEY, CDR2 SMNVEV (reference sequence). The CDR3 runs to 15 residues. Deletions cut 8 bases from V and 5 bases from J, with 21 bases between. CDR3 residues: CASAQSGTLYETQYF. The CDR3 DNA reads TGTGCCAGCGCCCAGAGTGGGACACTCTACGAGACCCAGTACTTC.

CDR3 bases: TGTGCCAGCAGCTTTTCTTCCGGGAGGTTAGAGACCCAGTACTTC. As protein: CASSFSSGRLETQYF. J is TRBJ2-5 and V is TRBV11-2; 7 positions agree with TRBD2. The V gene end was trimmed by 3 bases and the J gene end by 4 bases; junction bases not matched to a gene: 8. This CDR3 spans 15 amino acids. The germline CDR1 and CDR2 sequences are SGHAT and FQNNGV.

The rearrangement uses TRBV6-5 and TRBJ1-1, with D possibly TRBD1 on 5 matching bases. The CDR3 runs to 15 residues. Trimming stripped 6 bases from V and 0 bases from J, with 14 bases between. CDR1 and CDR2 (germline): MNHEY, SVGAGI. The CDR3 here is CASREREDMNTEAFF. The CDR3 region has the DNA TGTGCCAGCAGGGAGAGGGAGGACATGAACACTGAAGCTTTCTTT.

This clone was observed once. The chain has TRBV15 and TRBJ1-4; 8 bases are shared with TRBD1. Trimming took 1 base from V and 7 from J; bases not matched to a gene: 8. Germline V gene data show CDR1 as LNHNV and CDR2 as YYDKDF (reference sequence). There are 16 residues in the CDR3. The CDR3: CATSRASGGVGEKLFF. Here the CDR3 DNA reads TGTGCCACCAGCAGAGCCTCAGGGGGCGTCGGTGAAAAACTGTTTTTT.